The sequence of this T cell receptor beta chain was determined in a study of human CD8 memory T cell subsets. Study findings and constraints: Stem-like memory and precursor exhausted T cell repertoires showed minimal mutual overlap. Unlike effector memory cells, stem-like memory and precursor exhausted T cells displayed similarly high diversity.

A note on this clonotype: Its antigen remains unknown.

Total CD8+ T cells were enriched by negative magnetic separation. TCR beta was sequenced from UMI-tagged 5' RACE libraries. In the study's own analysis: Libraries were built for TCR beta, and each one held between roughly 3,000 and 20,000 functional CDR3 beta clonotypes. No DNA is given; TCRdb re-called the 5' RACE reads and lists each CDR3 protein once. TCRdb's processing, not the authors', yielded these V and J calls. The repertoire table contains thousands of distinct CDR3 sequences. The CDR3 covers 14 residues. Germline values: CDR1 SEHNR, CDR2 FQNEAQ (reference sequence). This clonotype was obtained from a human donor in good health. The sequencing input was CD8+ T cells from PBMCs. The genes are TRBV7-9 and TRBJ1-2; lacking DNA, the TRBD1 call made by TCRdb goes unchecked. The CDR3 region is CASSRTGSNYGYTF.